This TCR beta chain was observed in a study of cytotoxic CD8 clonotypes in ibrutinib-treated CLL (dated by TCRdb to about 2021). Regarding the research as a whole: The cohort was composed of some twelve relapsed/refractory and 15 treatment-naive patients; IGHV unmutated status was identified in 17 patients. On average, each sample yielded 255,043 productive templates and around 100,000 productive rearrangements. Longitudinal samples were available for about 30% of the 86 trial participants. Responses were partial in some 24 patients and complete in 2; after median approximately 66 months follow-up, about 14 stayed in remission and about twelve progressed. Response samples were taken after a median of 12 months on treatment, ranging from roughly 6 to 36 months. Every remission and progressive disease sample was obtained while ibrutinib was still being received by the patients. Cryopreserved peripheral blood mononuclear cells were obtained before treatment, at response, and at either sustained remission or disease progression.

General conclusions and limits of the study: Clonality rose at ibrutinib response, remained stable during sustained remission, and dropped back toward baseline at progression. Lymph node repertoires were not examined, and the timing of sampling was not matched between patients in sustained remission and those whose disease progressed. At baseline, clonality was higher than in age-matched healthy donors and showed a strong correlation with circulating CD8+ T-cell counts. Public clonotypes were rare and either contracted or stayed stable during treatment, and the rise in clonality at ibrutinib response reflected the expansion of private clonotypes.

Each clonotype received, on average, 10x coverage in deep resolution sequencing performed on a MiSeq, where the target depth lay between 1 in 1 million and 1 in 200,000 T cells. The immunoSEQ hsTCRB Kit was used to generate TCR beta libraries. Under the source paper's analysis protocol: Data were analyzed with ImmunoSEQ Data Assistant and ImmunoSEQ Analyzer, with V, D and J genes assigned per IMGT definitions. Clonality was computed as one minus normalized Shannon entropy of productive rearrangement frequencies, ranging from 0 to 1. Public clonotype analysis was restricted to overrepresented clonotypes comprising at least 0.05% of each patient's repertoire. Roughly 13 age-matched healthy donor repertoires from immuneACCESS served as clonality controls. The table comes from immuneACCESS by way of TCRdb, which keeps in-frame sequences with V and J called. Part of the clones is missing from these tables; in studies checked, under half for an unresolved V gene and the rest for unknown reasons. V and J calls and clone size are given by that table; D and trimming were obtained from the DNA. This sample is represented by under 200,000 clones; roughly four fifths of them were singletons. The ten largest clones capture roughly 1.9% of the sample.

The CDR1 and CDR2 encoded by the germline V gene are MDHEN and SYDVKM. The germline V end is reduced by 6 bases and the J end by 8 bases; junction bases left unmatched: 7. From its cysteine to its phenylalanine, the CDR3 spans 13 amino acids. The only DNA kept is the CDR3, 39 bases in frame from the first base. What this sample's time point label stands for: 12 to 13 months on ibrutinib. For TCR beta library preparation, 2 to 2.5 micrograms of genomic DNA were isolated from cryopreserved PBMCs. Longitudinal blood samples from CLL patients on ibrutinib monotherapy were analyzed using high-throughput TCR beta sequencing. The patients were enrolled in a single-center, open-label phase 2 trial of ibrutinib monotherapy. About this clone: The antigen it recognizes is unknown. No quality values exist for individual bases; no much larger clone is one base distant.

The chain employs TRBV28 and TRBJ1-2, with TRBD1 matching 9 junction bases. The sequencing used PBMCs, collected after 12 months of ibrutinib treatment. The receptor comes from a human donor with chronic lymphocytic leukemia. CDR3 loop: CASRNRGQGGYTF. The DNA is as follows: TGTGCCAGCAGAAACAGGGGGCAGGGCGGCTACACCTTC.